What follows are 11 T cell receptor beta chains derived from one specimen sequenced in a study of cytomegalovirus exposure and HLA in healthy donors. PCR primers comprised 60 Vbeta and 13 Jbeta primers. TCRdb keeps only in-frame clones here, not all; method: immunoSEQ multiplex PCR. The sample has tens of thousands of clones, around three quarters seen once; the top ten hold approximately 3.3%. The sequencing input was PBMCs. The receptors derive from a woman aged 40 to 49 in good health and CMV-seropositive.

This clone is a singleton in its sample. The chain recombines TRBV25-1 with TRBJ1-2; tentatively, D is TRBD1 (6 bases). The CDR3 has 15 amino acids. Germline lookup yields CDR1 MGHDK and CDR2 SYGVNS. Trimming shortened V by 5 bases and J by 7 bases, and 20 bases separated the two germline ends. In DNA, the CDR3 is TGTGCCAGCAGTACCCGAACAGGGTTGAGCTCTGGCTACACCTTC. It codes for CASSTRTGLSSGYTF.

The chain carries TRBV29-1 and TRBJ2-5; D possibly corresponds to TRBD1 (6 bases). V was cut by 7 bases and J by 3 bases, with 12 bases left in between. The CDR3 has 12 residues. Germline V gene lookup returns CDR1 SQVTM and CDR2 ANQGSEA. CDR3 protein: CSGSKGEETQYF. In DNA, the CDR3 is TGCAGCGGGTCTAAGGGGGAAGAGACCCAGTACTTC.

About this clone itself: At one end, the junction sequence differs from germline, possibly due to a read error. CDR3 sequence: CASAGQTANSSLHF. CDR3 DNA: TGTGCCAGCGCCGGTCAGACAGCGAATTCATCCCTCCACTTT. This chain connects TRBV9 to TRBJ1-6, with a tentative D call TRBD1 (5 bases). This CDR3 has 14 amino acids. The germline V gene has CDR1 SGDLS and CDR2 YYNGEE.

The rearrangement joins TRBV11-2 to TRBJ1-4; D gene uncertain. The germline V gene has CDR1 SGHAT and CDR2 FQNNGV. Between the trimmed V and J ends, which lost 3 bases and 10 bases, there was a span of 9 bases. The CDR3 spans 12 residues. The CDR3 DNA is TGTGCCAGCAGCTTGTGGGAGGGAAAACTGTTTTTT. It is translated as CASSLWEGKLFF.

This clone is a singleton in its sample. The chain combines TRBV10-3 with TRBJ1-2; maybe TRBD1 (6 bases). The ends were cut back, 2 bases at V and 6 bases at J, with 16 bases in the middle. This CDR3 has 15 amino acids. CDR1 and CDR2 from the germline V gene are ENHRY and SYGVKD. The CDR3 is CAISELAPGANGYTF. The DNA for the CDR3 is TGTGCCATCAGTGAGCTGGCCCCAGGGGCGAATGGCTACACCTTC.

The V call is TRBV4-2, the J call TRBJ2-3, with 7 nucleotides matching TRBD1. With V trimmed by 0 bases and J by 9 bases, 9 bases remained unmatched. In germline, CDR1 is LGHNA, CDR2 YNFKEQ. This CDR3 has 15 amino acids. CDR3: CASSQDWGPQGTQYF. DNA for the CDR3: TGTGCCAGCAGCCAAGATTGGGGCCCACAGGGGACGCAGTATTTT.

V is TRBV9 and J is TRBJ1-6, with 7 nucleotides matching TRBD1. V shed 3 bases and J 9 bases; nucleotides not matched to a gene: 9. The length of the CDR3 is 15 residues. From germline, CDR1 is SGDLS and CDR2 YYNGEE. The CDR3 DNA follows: TGTGCCAGCAGCGGACAAACAGGGGTAGGTTCACCCCTCCACTTT. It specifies CASSGQTGVGSPLHF. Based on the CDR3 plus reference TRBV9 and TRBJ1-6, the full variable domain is DSGVTQTPKHLITATGQRVTLRCSPRSGDLSVYWYQQSLDQGLQFLIQYYNGEERAKGNILERFSAQQFPDLHSELNLSSLELGDSALYFCASSGQTGVGSPLHFGNGTRLTVT.

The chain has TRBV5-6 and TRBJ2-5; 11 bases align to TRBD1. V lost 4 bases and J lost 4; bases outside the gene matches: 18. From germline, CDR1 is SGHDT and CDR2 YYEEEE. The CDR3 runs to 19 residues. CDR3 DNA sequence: TGTGCCAGCAGCGAACTGGGGGGGCCCTTGGACAGGGGGCGAGAGACCCAGTACTTC. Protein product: CASSELGGPLDRGRETQYF. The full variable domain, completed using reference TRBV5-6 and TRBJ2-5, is DAGVTQSPTHLIKTRGQQVTLRCSPKSGHDTVSWYQQALGQGPQFIFQYYEEEERQRGNFPDRFSGHQFPNYSSELNVNALLLGDSALYLCASSELGGPLDRGRETQYFGPGTRLLVL.

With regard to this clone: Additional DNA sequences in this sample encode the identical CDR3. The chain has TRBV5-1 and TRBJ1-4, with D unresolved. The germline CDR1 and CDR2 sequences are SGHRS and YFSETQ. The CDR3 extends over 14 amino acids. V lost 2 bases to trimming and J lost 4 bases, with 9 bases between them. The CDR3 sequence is CASSFAAGNEKLFF. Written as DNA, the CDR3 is TGCGCCAGCAGCTTTGCGGCGGGTAATGAAAAACTGTTTTTT.

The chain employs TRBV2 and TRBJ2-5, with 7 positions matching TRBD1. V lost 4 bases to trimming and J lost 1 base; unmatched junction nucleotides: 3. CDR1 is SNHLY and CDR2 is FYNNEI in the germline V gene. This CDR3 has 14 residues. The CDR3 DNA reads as TGTGCCAGCAGTGTGGACAGGAGCCAAGAGACCCAGTACTTC. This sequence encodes CASSVDRSQETQYF.

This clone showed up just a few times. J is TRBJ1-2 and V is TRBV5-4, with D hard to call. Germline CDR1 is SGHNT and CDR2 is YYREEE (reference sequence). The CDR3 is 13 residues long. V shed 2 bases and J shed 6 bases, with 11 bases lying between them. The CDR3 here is CASSFRGGNGYTF. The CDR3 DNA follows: TGTGCCAGCAGCTTCCGGGGAGGCAATGGCTACACCTTC.